The 7 T cell receptor beta chains given below trace back to one sample, sequenced in a study of Ad26.COV2.S vaccination and SARS-CoV-2 variants. Assay: immunoSEQ multiplex PCR; the TCRdb copy retains only in-frame clones and omits some. The sample has some 460,000 clones, roughly nine tenths seen once. Treatment: 15 to 20 received Ad26.COV2.S at low or high dose, single or two shots; about five received placebo; per-sample allocation not given. Sampling was performed 63 days after the first vaccine or placebo injection. The sequencing used peripheral blood, collected in a trial of Ad26.COV2.S vaccine versus placebo. The receptors stem from a person aged 18-60 years who received the Ad26.COV2.S COVID-19 vaccine or a placebo.

The rearrangement uses TRBV6-5 and TRBJ1-1; D is unresolved. The CDR3 spans 13 residues. The germline gives CDR1 MNHEY, CDR2 SVGAGI. V gave up 6 bases and J gave up 5 bases, with 13 bases separating them. The CDR3 nucleotides are TGTGCCAGCAGACCGATAGTGGGGACTGAAGCTTTCTTT. Amino acids: CASRPIVGTEAFF.

This chain connects TRBV5-4 to TRBJ2-7; 8 bases are shared with TRBD2. This CDR3 is 16 amino acids long. CDR1 and CDR2 (germline): SGHNT, YYREEE (reference sequence). Trimming at V came to 5 bases and at J to 0 bases, leaving 10 bases not matched to a gene. CDR3 region: CASSPPGTRSSYEQYF. The CDR3 coding sequence is TGTGCCAGCAGTCCCCCCGGGACTAGAAGCTCCTACGAGCAGTACTTC.

The chain joins TRBV5-1 to TRBJ1-1, with 11 bases aligning to TRBD1. CDR3 length: 16 amino acids. Germline CDR1 is SGHRS and CDR2 is YFSETQ. The junction had 6 bases not matched to a gene; V was cut back by 5 bases and J by 0 bases. CDR3 nucleotide sequence: TGCGCCAGCAGGACTGGGACAGGGGGTATGAACACTGAAGCTTTCTTT. Translating it yields CASRTGTGGMNTEAFF.

V gene TRBV4-3 combines with J gene TRBJ2-3; 13 bases align to TRBD2. Germline lookup yields CDR1 LGHNA and CDR2 YSLEER. Trimming at V came to 4 bases and at J to 1 base, leaving 5 bases not matched to a gene. The CDR3 consists of 17 residues. The CDR3 loop is CASSLTSGGWGTDTQYF. DNA for the CDR3: TGCGCCAGCAGCCTGACTAGCGGGGGGTGGGGCACAGATACGCAGTATTTT.

The chain uses TRBV6-5 and TRBJ2-7; D is possibly TRBD2 (5 bases). Trimming removed 9 bases from V and 7 bases from J, with 19 bases in between. Germline-derived CDR1 and CDR2 are MNHEY and SVGAGI. This CDR3 is 13 amino acids long. CDR3 residues: CASGYGDFQEQYF. CDR3 in DNA: TGTGCCAGTGGGTACGGGGATTTCCAGGAGCAGTACTTC.

V usage is TRBV9 and J usage is TRBJ2-1; D possibly corresponds to TRBD1 (6 bases). Germline V gene lookup returns CDR1 SGDLS and CDR2 YYNGEE. Trimming took off 0 bases at V and 4 bases at J, with 17 bases between the two ends. The CDR3 has 17 residues. CDR3 nucleotide sequence: TGTGCCAGCAGCGTAGGAACAGGGAAACTTGGGTACAATGAGCAGTTCTTC. Encoded protein: CASSVGTGKLGYNEQFF.

This clone appeared once. The chain combines TRBV7-8 with TRBJ2-5; 8 positions match TRBD2. Trimming took 6 bases from V and 0 from J; bases not matched to a gene: 12. Germline-derived CDR1 and CDR2 are SGHVS and FQNEAQ. The CDR3 is 17 amino acids. This chain's CDR3 is CASSFYGTSGDQETQYF. CDR3 DNA sequence: TGTGCCAGCAGTTTCTACGGAACTAGCGGAGACCAAGAGACCCAGTACTTC.